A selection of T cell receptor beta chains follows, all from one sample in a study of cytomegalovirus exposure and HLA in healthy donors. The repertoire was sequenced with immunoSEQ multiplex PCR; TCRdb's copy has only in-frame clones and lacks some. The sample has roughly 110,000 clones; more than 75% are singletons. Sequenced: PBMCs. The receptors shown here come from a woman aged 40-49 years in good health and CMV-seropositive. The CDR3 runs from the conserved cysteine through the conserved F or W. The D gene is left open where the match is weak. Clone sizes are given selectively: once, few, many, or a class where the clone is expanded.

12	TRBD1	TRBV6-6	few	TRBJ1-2	TGTGCCAGCACTGTGACAGGGATTGGCTACACCTTC	CASTVTGIGYTF
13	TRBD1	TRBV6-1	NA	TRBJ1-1	TGTGCCGGGGGACAGCTTCTGAACACTGAAGCTTTCTTT	CAGGQLLNTEAFF
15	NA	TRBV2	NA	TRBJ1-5	TGTGCCAGCACCATCACGAGGGCCCGCAATCAGCCCCAGCATTTT	CASTITRARNQPQHF
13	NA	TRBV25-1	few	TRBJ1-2	TGTGCCAGCAGTGAATGGACAGACTATGGCTACACCTTC	CASSEWTDYGYTF
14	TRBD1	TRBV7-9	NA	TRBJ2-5	TGTGCCAGCAGCTTCCAACAGGGGGGAGAGACCCAGTACTTC	CASSFQQGGETQYF
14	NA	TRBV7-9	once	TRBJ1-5	TGTGCCAGCAGCTTAGGCGGGGGTAATCAGCCCCAGCATTTT	CASSLGGGNQPQHF
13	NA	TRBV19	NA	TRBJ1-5	TGTGCCAGTAGTCAACTGTTGGATCAGCCCCAGCATTTT	CASSQLLDQPQHF
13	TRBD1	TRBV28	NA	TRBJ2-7	TGTGCCAGCGGTACGGGACAGGCCTACGAGCAGTACTTC	CASGTGQAYEQYF
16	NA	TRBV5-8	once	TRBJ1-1	TGTGCCAGCAGCTCGGGACATTGGATTAAGAACACTGAAGCTTTCTTT	CASSSGHWIKNTEAFF
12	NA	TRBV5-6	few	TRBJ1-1	TGTGCCAGCAGCCCTAACGGCGGTGAAGCTTTCTTT	CASSPNGGEAFF
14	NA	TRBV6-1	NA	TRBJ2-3	TGTGCCAGCCTGGTGGGGGGTTACACAGATACGCAGTATTTT	CASLVGGYTDTQYF
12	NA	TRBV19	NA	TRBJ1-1	TGTGCCAGTCGCCACGGGATAATTGAAGCTTTCTTT	CASRHGIIEAFF
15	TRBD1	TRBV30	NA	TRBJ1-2	TGTGCCTGGAGTCCTTTCCGACAGGGAGGATATGGCTACACCTTC	CAWSPFRQGGYGYTF
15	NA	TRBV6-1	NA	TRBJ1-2	TGTGCCAGCAGTGAAGGAGGGATGGCTAACTATGGCTACACCTTC	CASSEGGMANYGYTF
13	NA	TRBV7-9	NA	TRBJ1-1	TGTGCCAGCAGCTCGACCCTCTCACAGTCCGCTTTCTTT	CASSSTLSQSAFF
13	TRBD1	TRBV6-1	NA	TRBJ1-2	TGTGCCACCCATAGGGACAGCTCTGATGGCTACACCTTC	CATHRDSSDGYTF
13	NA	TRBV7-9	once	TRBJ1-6	TGTGCCAGCAGCTTATCAGAGGGATCACCCCTCCACTTT	CASSLSEGSPLHF
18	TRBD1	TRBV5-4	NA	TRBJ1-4	TGTGCCAGCAGCTTGATATCCGGGACAGGGTTTCGCATCGAAAAACTGTTTTTT	CASSLISGTGFRIEKLFF
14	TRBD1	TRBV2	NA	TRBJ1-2	TGTGCCAGCAGCACTGACAGGGGGCTAGGTGGCTACACCTTC	CASSTDRGLGGYTF
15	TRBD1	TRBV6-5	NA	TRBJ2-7	TGTGCCAGCAGTTACTATGGGACAGGGGCCTACGAGCAGTACTTC	CASSYYGTGAYEQYF
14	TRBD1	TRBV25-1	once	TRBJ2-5	TGTGCCAGCGGGTACAGGGGTTCGAAAGAGACCCAGTACTTC	CASGYRGSKETQYF
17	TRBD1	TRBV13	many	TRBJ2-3	TGTGCCAGCAGCAAACAAAAGGACAGGGGGATTTCAGATACGCAGTATTTT	CASSKQKDRGISDTQYF
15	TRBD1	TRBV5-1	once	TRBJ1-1	TGCGCCAGCAGCTTGGAATGGACAGGGCTAGGTGAGGCTTTCTTT	CASSLEWTGLGEAFF
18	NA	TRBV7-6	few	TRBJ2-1	TGTGCCAGCAGGGGAAGGGGGATGGGACGGCTAACCTACAATGAGCAGTTCTTC	CASRGRGMGRLTYNEQFF
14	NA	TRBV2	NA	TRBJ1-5	TGTGCCAGCAGTGATGACAGAGGCAATCAGCCCCAGCATTTT	CASSDDRGNQPQHF
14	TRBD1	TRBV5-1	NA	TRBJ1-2	TGCGCCAGCAGCTTCAGGACAGGGCGGGATGGCTACACCTTC	CASSFRTGRDGYTF
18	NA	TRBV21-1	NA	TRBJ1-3	TGTGCCAGCAGCAAAAAAATAGGTTCGGGGGTTGTTGGAAACACCATATATTTT	CASSKKIGSGVVGNTIYF
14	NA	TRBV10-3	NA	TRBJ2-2	TGTGCCATCAGCCAAGCCGACACCACCGGGGAGCTGTTTTTT	CAISQADTTGELFF
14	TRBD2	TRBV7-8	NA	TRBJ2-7	TGTGCCAGCAGCCTGACTAGCAGGAACGTAGAGCAGTACTTC	CASSLTSRNVEQYF
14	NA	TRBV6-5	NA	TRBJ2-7	TGTGCCAGCAGTCGACTAGGGTCCTACTACGAGCAGTACTTC	CASSRLGSYYEQYF
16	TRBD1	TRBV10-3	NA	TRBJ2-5	TGTGCCATCAGTGACGGGGGGACAGGGCTACAAGAGACCCAGTACTTC	CAISDGGTGLQETQYF
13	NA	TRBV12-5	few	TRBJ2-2	TGTGCTAGTGGTTTGTACAGCACCGGGGAGCTGTTTTTT	CASGLYSTGELFF
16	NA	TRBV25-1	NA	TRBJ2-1	TGTGCCAGCAGTGAATCCCCAGGGCGGAATGACAATGAGCAGTTCTTC	CASSESPGRNDNEQFF
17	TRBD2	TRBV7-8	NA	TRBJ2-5	TGTGCCAGCAGCTTAGGATGGACTAGTCGTCCACAAGAGACCCAGTACTTC	CASSLGWTSRPQETQYF
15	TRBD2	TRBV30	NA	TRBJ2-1	TGTGCCTGGTCCTTCCCAGTAGCGGGGGGGTATGAGCAGTTCTTC	CAWSFPVAGGYEQFF
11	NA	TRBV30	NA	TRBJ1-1	TGTGCCTTACACGGACCCCAGGGAGCTTTCTTT	CALHGPQGAFF
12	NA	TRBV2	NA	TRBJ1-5	TGTGCCAGCGGGGGGGACAATCAGCCCCAGCATTTT	CASGGDNQPQHF
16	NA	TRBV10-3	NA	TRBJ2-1	TGTGCCATCAGTGAGTCGACACTCCGGGGGTACAATGAGCAGTTCTTC	CAISESTLRGYNEQFF
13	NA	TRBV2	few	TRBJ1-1	TGTGCCAGCAGTCCATTTCAGATAACTGAAGCTTTCTTT	CASSPFQITEAFF
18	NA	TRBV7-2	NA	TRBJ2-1	TGTGCCAGCAGCTTAAACTTTGATATGACTCCCCGGTCCGCGGAGCAGTTCTTC	CASSLNFDMTPRSAEQFF
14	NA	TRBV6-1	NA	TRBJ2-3	TGTGCCAGCAAGGTGACAGGTTTAACAGATACGCAGTATTTT	CASKVTGLTDTQYF
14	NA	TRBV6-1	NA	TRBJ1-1	TGTGCCAGCAGTCCCAGAAACATGAACACTGAAGCTTTCTTT	CASSPRNMNTEAFF
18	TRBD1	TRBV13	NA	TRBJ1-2	TGTGCCAGCAGCAATTCCCGTACAGGGGGCGTAATTAACTATGGCTACACCTTC	CASSNSRTGGVINYGYTF
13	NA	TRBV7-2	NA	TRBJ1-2	TGTGCCAGCAGCTCGAGACAGCACTATGGCTACACCTTC	CASSSRQHYGYTF